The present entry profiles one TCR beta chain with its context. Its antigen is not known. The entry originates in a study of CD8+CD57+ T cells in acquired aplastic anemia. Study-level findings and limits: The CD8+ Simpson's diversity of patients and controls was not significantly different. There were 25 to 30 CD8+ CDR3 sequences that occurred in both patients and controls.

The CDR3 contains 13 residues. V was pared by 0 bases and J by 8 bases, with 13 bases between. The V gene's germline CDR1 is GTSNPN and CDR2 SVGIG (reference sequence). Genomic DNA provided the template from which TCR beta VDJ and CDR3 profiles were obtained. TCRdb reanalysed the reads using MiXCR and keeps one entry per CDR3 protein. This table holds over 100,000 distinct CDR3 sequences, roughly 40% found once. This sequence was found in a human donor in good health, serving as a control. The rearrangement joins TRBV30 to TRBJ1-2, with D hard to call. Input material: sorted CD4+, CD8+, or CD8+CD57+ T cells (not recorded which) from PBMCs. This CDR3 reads CAWSVGPGRGYTF. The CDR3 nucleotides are TGTGCCTGGAGTGTTGGTCCGGGTCGAGGCTACACCTTC.